This T cell receptor beta chain was sequenced in a study of early T cells in non-severe SARS-CoV-2 infection. Study results and caveats: Missing private and CD4 specificities, VDJdb matching favored anti-spike CD8 responses.

TCRdb independently ran MiXCR on the 5' RACE reads; one entry per CDR3 protein. The sample carries around 77,000 distinct CDR3 sequences, around 12% recorded once. This clonotype was observed at least ten times. The target antigen is unknown. V was shortened by 6 bases and J by 1 base, with 4 bases between the two germline ends. CDR3 length: 12 residues. Source: whole blood, taken at baseline. The chain carries TRBV12-3 or TRBV12-4 and TRBJ2-1; D is uncertain. The sequence was obtained from an adult who was a healthcare worker with PCR-confirmed SARS-CoV-2 infection or an uninfected control (not recorded which). The donor label of this sample is uncertain. The CDR3 spells CASSGSYNEQFF. The CDR3 DNA sequence: TGTGCCAGCAGCGGTTCCTACAATGAGCAGTTCTTC.